This T cell receptor beta chain is from a study of shared clonotypes between healthy human individuals. The overall study: Per donor, three plates held CD4 naive cells, three held CD4 memory, two held CD8 naive and one held CD8 memory.

Genomic DNA per cell subset filled all wells of several immunoSEQ plates. The sorted-subset replicate PCRs were given around 0.2 ug DNA, which is 30,000 to 35,000 T cell genomes. Generated by immunoSEQ multiplex PCR, the TCRdb table keeps only in-frame clones and is missing some. The sample consists of about 1.1 million clones, approximately 80% of them appearing once. Germline lookup yields CDR1 KGHSH and CDR2 LQKENI. The ends were cut back, 4 bases at V and 4 bases at J, with 14 bases in the middle. This CDR3 is built from 15 residues. The chain is built from TRBV18 and TRBJ1-3, with no clear D. Input material: memory CD4+ T cells from PBMCs. Subset indicated: CD45RA-negative fraction. This clonotype originated in a man aged 18 to 29 in good health. Some clones in this sample may be carry-over from other donors' samples. The CDR3 DNA reads TGTGCCAGCTCACGTACTAACTTTATCGGAAACACCATATATTTT. Translation gives CASSRTNFIGNTIYF.